Sequencing of this T cell receptor beta chain was carried out in a study of blood T cells in healthy people across ages. Aged about 6 to 100, donors were systemically healthy Caucasians from Russia. Isolated PBMCs totaled at least 7 million in each sample. Alongside a J-beta primer mix, a sample-barcoded 5' primer served in a second PCR lasting about 7 to 11 cycles. Each TCR beta cDNA got a 12-nucleotide random molecular identifier. The yield of each sample was at least 2.5 million CDR3-containing paired-end reads. TCRdb processed the 5' RACE reads anew with MiXCR; each CDR3 protein has one entry. Here the sample spans about 1,400,000 distinct CDR3 sequences, 42% being singletons. Per the germline V gene, CDR1 is SGHDN and CDR2 is FVKESK. The V and J ends lost 3 bases and 3 bases respectively, with 20 bases between them. The CDR3 sequence is 17 residues long.

The chain links TRBV14 to TRBJ2-5, with a possible D match to TRBD2 (5 bases). This sequence was found in a woman under 30 in good health. The material sequenced was blood. Here the CDR3 reads CASSQAGRRAIKETQYF. The CDR3 DNA reads as TGTGCCAGCAGCCAGGCGGGCAGACGGGCCATTAAAGAGACCCAGTACTTC.